One and the same sample provided the 30 T cell receptor beta chains below, sequenced in a study of T cell repertoires in cytomegalovirus infection. TCRdb ran MiXCR on the reads and lists one entry per CDR3 protein. This table holds a few hundred thousand distinct CDR3 sequences, about 25% found once. Which antigens these TCRs recognize remains unknown. Sequenced here: cultured PBMCs, sampled from culture after CMV antigen stimulation. The source is a human donor in good health (CMV status not recorded). Some clones in this sample may be carry-over from other donors' samples.

This clonotype was observed a few times. The chain carries TRBV7-9 and TRBJ1-5; D is uncertain. The CDR3 loop spans 12 amino acids. CDR1 SEHNR and CDR2 FQNEAQ come from the germline V gene (reference sequence). Trimming cost V 5 bases and J 3 bases, with 5 bases left between them. The CDR3 sequence: CASSVVNQPQHF. In DNA, the CDR3 is TGTGCCAGCAGCGTGGTCAATCAGCCCCAGCATTTT.

This chain connects TRBV28 to TRBJ2-7; 7 bases line up with TRBD1. The CDR3 is 15 amino acids. Germline V lookup: CDR1 MDHEN, CDR2 SYDVKM. V was pared by 5 bases and J by 4 bases, with 11 bases of the junction left unmatched. The CDR3 bases are TGTGCCAGCAGTCCTACCCCGACAGGGTTGTACGAGCAGTACTTC. Encoded protein: CASSPTPTGLYEQYF.

The table lists this clonotype with a few counts. The chain has TRBV7-2 and TRBJ2-3; D is unclear. Germline CDR1 and CDR2: SGHTA and FQGNSA. This CDR3 has 15 residues. V lost 1 base to trimming and J lost 0 bases, with 8 bases between them. The DNA for the CDR3 is TGTGCCAGCAGCTTAGGGCCTGTGAGCACAGATACGCAGTATTTT. Protein: CASSLGPVSTDTQYF.

The chain combines TRBV20-1 with TRBJ2-3, with 9 bases matching TRBD2. The CDR3 runs to 16 residues. Germline CDR1 reads DFQATT; CDR2 reads SNEGSKA (reference sequence). V gave up 5 bases and J gave up 5 bases; unmatched junction bases: 14. The chain's CDR3 is CSAAPLRAGGEDTQYF. DNA for the CDR3: TGCAGTGCTGCACCACTCAGGGCGGGAGGGGAAGATACGCAGTATTTT.

This clonotype was counted a few times. The chain employs TRBV7-3 and TRBJ2-1, with TRBD2 as a possible D gene (5 bases). Germline lookup yields CDR1 SGHTA and CDR2 FQGTGA. The CDR3 spans 13 residues. Trimming stripped 5 bases from V and 9 bases from J, with 14 bases between. CDR3 nucleotide sequence: TGTGCCAGCAGCCTAGACCCCCGGGGTGAGCAGTTCTTC. This gives the protein CASSLDPRGEQFF. The full variable domain, completed using reference TRBV7-3 and TRBJ2-1, is GAGVSQTPSNKVTEKGKYVELRCDPISGHTALYWYRQSLGQGPEFLIYFQGTGAADDSGLPNDRFFAVRPEGSVSTLKIQRTERGDSAVYLCASSLDPRGEQFFGPGTRLTVL.

This clonotype was counted a few times. The chain has TRBV6-6 and TRBJ2-3; 12 bases match TRBD2. Losses at the gene ends were 7 bases for V and 2 bases for J; bases not matched to a gene: 4. The CDR3 contains 15 residues. From germline, CDR1 is MNHNY and CDR2 SVGAGI (reference sequence). CDR3 loop: CASTRLAGDTDTQYF. In DNA, the CDR3 is TGTGCCAGCACGAGACTAGCGGGAGACACAGATACGCAGTATTTT.

This clonotype was seen a few times. The chain couples TRBV7-9 to TRBJ2-4, with D possibly called TRBD1 or TRBD2 (5 bases each). The CDR3 runs 12 residues. CDR1 and CDR2 (germline): SEHNR, FQNEAQ (reference sequence). The V end was cut by 5 bases, the J end by 8 bases, with 10 bases between. CDR3 sequence (DNA): TGTGCCAGCAGCCCTCGAGGGGACATTCAGTACTTC. Translation: CASSPRGDIQYF.

This clonotype was picked up one time. The chain carries TRBV2 and TRBJ2-2; D not certain. V was clipped by 10 bases and J by 5 bases, with 11 bases between them. The CDR3 covers 12 residues. CDR1 and CDR2 from the germline V gene are SNHLY and FYNNEI. CDR3 coding DNA: TGTGCCACCTCCGGTTCGACCGGGGAGCTGTTTTTT. Amino acids: CATSGSTGELFF.

V is TRBV7-9 and J is TRBJ2-3, with TRBD2 matching over 12 bases. This CDR3 is built from 15 residues. Germline-derived CDR1 and CDR2 are SEHNR and FQNEAQ (reference sequence). Trimming at V came to 5 bases and at J to 6 bases, leaving 6 bases not matched to a gene. The CDR3 DNA reads TGTGCCAGCAGCCCCGGACTAGCGGGACCCGATACGCAGTATTTT. It codes for CASSPGLAGPDTQYF.

This clonotype was counted a few times. The chain employs TRBV7-9 and TRBJ2-3, with a tentative D call TRBD2 (5 bases). Germline V lookup: CDR1 SEHNR, CDR2 FQNEAQ (reference sequence). V gave up 2 bases and J gave up 0 bases, with 15 bases separating them. The CDR3 is 17 residues long. CDR3 sequence (DNA): TGTGCCAGCAGCTTATTCCGAGCGGCCTTAAGCACAGATACGCAGTATTTT. This gives the protein CASSLFRAALSTDTQYF.

The chain links TRBV7-3 to TRBJ1-2; 11 nucleotides agree with TRBD1. Looked up from germline, CDR1 is SGHTA and CDR2 is FQGTGA. The CDR3 covers 14 residues. The J segment lost 3 bases and the V segment lost 4 bases, leaving 1 base of the junction unmatched. The CDR3 loop reads CASSSGQGDYGYTF. The CDR3 DNA reads TGTGCCAGCAGCTCGGGACAGGGGGACTATGGCTACACCTTC.

This chain links TRBV18 with TRBJ1-5; TRBD1 matches 11 bases. This CDR3 has 18 residues. Germline V gene data show CDR1 as KGHSH and CDR2 as LQKENI. The V gene end was trimmed by 5 bases and the J gene end by 0 bases; junction bases not matched to a gene: 9. CDR3 sequence: CASSTGQGAADSNQPQHF. CDR3 coding DNA: TGTGCCAGCTCAACAGGACAGGGGGCGGCCGATAGCAATCAGCCCCAGCATTTT.

In regard to this clonotype: The junction does not match germline at one end; this may be a read error. V usage is TRBV6-6 and J usage is TRBJ2-7; D unresolved. The CDR3 runs to 14 residues. CDR1 MNHNY and CDR2 SVGAGI come from the germline V gene (reference sequence). Here the CDR3 DNA reads TGTGCCAGCAGGGGATCTTTGGTGACCTACGAGCGGTACTTC. Its protein is CASRGSLVTYERYF.

This clonotype was seen ten or more times. V gene TRBV7-2 combines with J gene TRBJ2-1; 9 bases line up with TRBD1. Trimming at V came to 5 bases and at J to 5 bases, leaving 10 bases not matched to a gene. The CDR3 has 16 amino acids. CDR1 and CDR2 from the germline V gene are SGHTA and FQGNSA. Here the CDR3 reads CASSHARTGVDNEQFF. The CDR3 bases are TGTGCCAGCAGCCACGCGAGGACAGGGGTCGACAATGAGCAGTTCTTC.

The V and J genes are TRBV20-1 and TRBJ1-5, with D perhaps TRBD1 (6 bases). Trimming took 5 bases from V and 0 from J, leaving 17 bases between them. This CDR3 contains 16 residues. The germline CDR1 and CDR2 sequences are DFQATT and SNEGSKA (reference sequence). CDR3 DNA sequence: TGCAGTGCTCACACCCAGGGGTCCCATAGCAATCAGCCCCAGCATTTT. Its protein product is CSAHTQGSHSNQPQHF.

The table lists this clonotype with many counts. The chain is built from TRBV7-8 and TRBJ1-3, with 9 bases fitting TRBD1. J was trimmed by 1 base and V by 3 bases; bases with no gene match: 7. Germline CDR1 and CDR2: SGHVS and FQNEAQ. This CDR3 is 17 amino acids long. The CDR3 DNA follows: TGTGCCAGCAGCTTCGAAAACAGGGGGCGGTCTGGAAACACCATATATTTT. Its translation is CASSFENRGRSGNTIYF.

The chain combines TRBV6-6 with TRBJ2-7; 9 nucleotides line up with TRBD2. This CDR3 contains 17 residues. Unmatched junction bases numbered 12, after V lost 4 bases and J lost 2 bases. The germline V gene encodes CDR1 MNHNY and CDR2 SVGAGI (reference sequence). In DNA form, the CDR3 reads TGTGCCAGCAGTTCGGTAGCGGGAGAACGAGGAGCCTACGAGCAGTACTTC. Protein: CASSSVAGERGAYEQYF.

This clonotype was seen only a few times. The chain combines TRBV12-3 or TRBV12-4 with TRBJ2-2; 8 bases align to TRBD1. The V gene end was trimmed by 1 base and the J gene end by 7 bases; junction bases not matched to a gene: 5. The CDR3 sequence is 15 residues long. CDR3 coding DNA: TGTGCCAGCAGTTTAGGACAGGGGAGGATCGGGGAGCTGTTTTTT. This gives the protein CASSLGQGRIGELFF.

There are many counts of this clonotype. The rearrangement uses TRBV7-2 and TRBJ2-4; TRBD1 matches 7 bases. J lost 1 base, V lost 2 bases, and 11 bases had no gene match. Germline V gene data show CDR1 as SGHTA and CDR2 as FQGNSA. CDR3 length equals 18 residues. This CDR3 is CASSLHAPDRVAKNIQYF. The CDR3 DNA follows: TGTGCCAGCAGCTTACATGCCCCTGACAGGGTGGCCAAAAACATTCAGTACTTC.

The chain links TRBV5-4 to TRBJ2-7, with 10 bases identical to TRBD1. Germline CDR1 reads SGHNT; CDR2 reads YYREEE (reference sequence). Germline trimming cut 3 bases from V and 5 bases from J; bases unmatched to any gene: 5. The CDR3 extends over 14 amino acids. In nucleotides, the CDR3 is TGTGCCAGCAGCTCGGGACAGGGGAGGGACGAGCAGTACTTC. Encoded protein: CASSSGQGRDEQYF.

The rearrangement joins TRBV6-2 or TRBV6-3 to TRBJ2-2; tentative D call: TRBD2 (5 bases). CDR1 is MNHEY and CDR2 is SVGEGT in the germline V gene. The CDR3 extends over 15 amino acids. V lost 6 bases and J lost 8, with 19 bases in between. The DNA for the CDR3 is TGTGCCAGCAGCCGAGATGGAGGTGGAGTTGGGGAGCTGTTTTTT. It translates to CASSRDGGGVGELFF.

This clonotype was seen repeatedly, ten times or more. The chain joins TRBV7-2 to TRBJ2-1; D is unclear. The CDR3 spans 15 residues. V was pared by 7 bases and J by 5 bases, with 18 bases between. The germline gives CDR1 SGHTA, CDR2 FQGNSA. The CDR3 is CASTPNGPAHNEQFF. In DNA form, the CDR3 reads TGTGCCAGCACCCCCAATGGCCCCGCACACAATGAGCAGTTCTTC.

The rearrangement links TRBV4-3 to TRBJ2-7, with D uncertain. V lost 2 bases, J lost 0 bases, and 14 bases lay in between. CDR3 length equals 16 residues. Germline lookup yields CDR1 LGHNA and CDR2 YSLEER. DNA for the CDR3: TGCGCCAGCAGCCAAACGACGGTCGGCTTCTCCTACGAGCAGTACTTC. It encodes CASSQTTVGFSYEQYF.

This clonotype was observed at least ten times. This rearrangement joins TRBV6-4 to TRBJ2-3; 10 bases line up with TRBD2. With V trimmed by 6 bases and J by 2 bases, 8 bases remained unmatched. This CDR3 is 16 amino acids long. Looked up from germline, CDR1 is MRHNA and CDR2 is SNTAGT. CDR3 in DNA: TGTGCCAGCAGCGCCGGACTAGCGGATGCCACAGATACGCAGTATTTT. It is translated as CASSAGLADATDTQYF.

The rearrangement links TRBV9 to TRBJ2-2; D may match TRBD1 or TRBD2 (5 bases each). The CDR3 extends over 13 amino acids. The V end was cut by 6 bases, the J end by 6 bases, with 12 bases between. CDR1 and CDR2 (germline): SGDLS, YYNGEE. This CDR3 reads CASTVRGAGELFF. CDR3 DNA sequence: TGTGCCAGCACCGTTCGAGGGGCCGGGGAGCTGTTTTTT.

This clonotype was recorded a few times. The CDR3 here is CASSHSGTRVSEQYF. CDR3 nucleotide sequence: TGTGCCAGCAGCCATTCCGGGACTAGGGTATCCGAGCAGTACTTC. This sequence joins TRBV12-3 or TRBV12-4 and TRBJ2-7, with 8 bases matching TRBD2. This CDR3 region has 15 residues. J lost 6 bases, V lost 6 bases, and 13 bases had no gene match.

The chain is built from TRBV20-1 and TRBJ2-4; D is undetermined. V was trimmed by 0 bases and J by 0 bases, leaving 12 bases between them. Germline CDR1 reads DFQATT; CDR2 reads SNEGSKA (reference sequence). The CDR3 contains 16 residues. As DNA, the CDR3 is TGCAGTGCTAGAGATGCGTGGAGCCCAGCCAAAAACATTCAGTACTTC. The encoded protein is CSARDAWSPAKNIQYF.

This clonotype was counted between two and nine times. CDR3 protein: CASSLAGVQTDTQYF. DNA of the CDR3: TGTGCCAGTAGTTTAGCGGGAGTTCAGACAGATACGCAGTATTTT. The rearrangement joins TRBV19 to TRBJ2-3, with 9 bases identical to TRBD2. Germline V gene data show CDR1 as LNHDA and CDR2 as SQIVND (reference sequence). The J segment lost 3 bases and the V segment lost 5 bases, leaving 6 bases of the junction unmatched. CDR3 length equals 15 residues.

This clonotype was counted at least ten times. The chain combines TRBV10-3 with TRBJ2-5; TRBD2 matches at 12 bases. V lost 11 bases to trimming and J lost 2 bases; unmatched junction nucleotides: 6. The germline CDR1 and CDR2 sequences are ENHRY and SYGVKD. The CDR3 runs 14 residues. DNA for the CDR3: TGTGCCGCCAAGACTAGCGGGAGTCAAGAGACCCAGTACTTC. It yields the protein CAAKTSGSQETQYF.

This clonotype was seen ten or more times. The chain couples TRBV9 to TRBJ1-3; D might be TRBD1 (5 bases). Trimming cost V 3 bases and J 0 bases, with 10 bases left between them. Germline CDR1 and CDR2: SGDLS and YYNGEE. The CDR3 is 15 amino acids. The CDR3 DNA reads TGTGCCAGCAGCGCACAGGAGTTCTCTGGAAACACCATATATTTT. Translating it yields CASSAQEFSGNTIYF.